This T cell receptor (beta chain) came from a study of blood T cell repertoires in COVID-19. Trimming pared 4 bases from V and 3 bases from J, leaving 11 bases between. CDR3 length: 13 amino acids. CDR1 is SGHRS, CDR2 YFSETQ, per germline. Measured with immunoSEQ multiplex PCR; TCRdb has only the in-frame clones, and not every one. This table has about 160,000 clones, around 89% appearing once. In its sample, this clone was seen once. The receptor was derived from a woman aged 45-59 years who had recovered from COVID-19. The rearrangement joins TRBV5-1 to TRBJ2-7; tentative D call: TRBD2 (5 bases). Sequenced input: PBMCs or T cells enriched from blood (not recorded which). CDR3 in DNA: TGCGCCAGCAGCCTGAATGAGGGCTACGAGCAGTACTTC. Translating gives CASSLNEGYEQYF.